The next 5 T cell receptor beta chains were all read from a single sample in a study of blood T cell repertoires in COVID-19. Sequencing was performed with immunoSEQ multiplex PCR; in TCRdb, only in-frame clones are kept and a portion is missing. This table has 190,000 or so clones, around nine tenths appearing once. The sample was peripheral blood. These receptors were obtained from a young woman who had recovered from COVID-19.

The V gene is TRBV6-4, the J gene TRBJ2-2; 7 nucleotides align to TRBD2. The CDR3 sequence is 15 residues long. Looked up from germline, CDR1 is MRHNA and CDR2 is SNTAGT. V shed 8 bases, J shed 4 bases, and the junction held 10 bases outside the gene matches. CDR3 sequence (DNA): TGTGCCAGCTCGAGGGGAGCGGGAAGCACCGGGGAGCTGTTTTTT. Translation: CASSRGAGSTGELFF.

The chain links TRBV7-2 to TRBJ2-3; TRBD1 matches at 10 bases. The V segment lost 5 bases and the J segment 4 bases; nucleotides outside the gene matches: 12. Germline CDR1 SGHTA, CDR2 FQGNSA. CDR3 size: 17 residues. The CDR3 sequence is CASSAPRTGGDPDTQYF. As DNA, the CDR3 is TGTGCCAGCAGCGCACCCCGGACAGGGGGAGACCCAGATACGCAGTATTTT. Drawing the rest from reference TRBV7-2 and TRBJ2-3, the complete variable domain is GAGVSQSPSNKVTEKGKDVELRCDPISGHTALYWYRQSLGQGLEFLIYFQGNSAPDKSGLPSDRFSAERTGGSVSTLTIQRTQQEDSAVYLCASSAPRTGGDPDTQYFGPGTRLTVL.

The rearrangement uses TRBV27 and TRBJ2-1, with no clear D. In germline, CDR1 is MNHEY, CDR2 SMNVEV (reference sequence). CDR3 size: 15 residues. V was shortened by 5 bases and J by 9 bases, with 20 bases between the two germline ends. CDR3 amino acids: CASSPRAEPDTEQFF. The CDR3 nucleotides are TGTGCCAGCAGTCCTCGAGCCGAGCCTGACACTGAGCAGTTCTTC.

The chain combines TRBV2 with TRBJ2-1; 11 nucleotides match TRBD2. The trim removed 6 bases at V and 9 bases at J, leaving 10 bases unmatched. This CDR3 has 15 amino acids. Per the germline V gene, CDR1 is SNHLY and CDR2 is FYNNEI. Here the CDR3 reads CASRLLAGEAGEQFF. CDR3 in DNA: TGTGCCAGCAGACTACTAGCGGGAGAGGCTGGTGAGCAGTTCTTC.

CDR3 sequence reads: CASSSEKETGAAFF. The CDR3 nucleotides read TGTGCCAGCAGCTCGGAAAAGGAAACAGGGGCAGCTTTCTTT. The chain couples TRBV7-9 to TRBJ1-1, with 7 bases lining up with TRBD1. V lost 4 bases to trimming and J lost 10 bases; unmatched junction nucleotides: 12. The CDR3 has 14 residues. Germline loops: CDR1 SEHNR, CDR2 FQNEAQ (reference sequence).